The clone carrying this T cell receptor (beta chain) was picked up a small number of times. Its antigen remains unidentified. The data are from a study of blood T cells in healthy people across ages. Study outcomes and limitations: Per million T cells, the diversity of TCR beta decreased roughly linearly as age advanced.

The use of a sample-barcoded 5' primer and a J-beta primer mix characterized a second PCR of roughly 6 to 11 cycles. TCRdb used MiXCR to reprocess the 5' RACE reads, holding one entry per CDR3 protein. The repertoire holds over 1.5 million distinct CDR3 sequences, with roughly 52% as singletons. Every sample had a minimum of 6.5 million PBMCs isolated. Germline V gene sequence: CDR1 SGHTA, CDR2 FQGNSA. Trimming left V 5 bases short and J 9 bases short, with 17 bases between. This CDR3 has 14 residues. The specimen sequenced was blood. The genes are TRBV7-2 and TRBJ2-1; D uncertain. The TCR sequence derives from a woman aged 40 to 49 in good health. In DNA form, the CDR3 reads TGTGCCAGCAGCCCATGGAAAGACCACACTGAGCAGTTCTTC. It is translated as CASSPWKDHTEQFF.